This is a list of T cell receptor beta chains from one sample in a study of cytomegalovirus exposure and HLA in healthy donors. Libraries were prepared by immunoSEQ multiplex PCR; TCRdb keeps only in-frame clonotypes and omits some of them. The sample contains 140,000 to 150,000 clones, 75% to 80% of which appear only once. The sequenced material came from PBMCs. The receptors stem from a man in his forties in good health and CMV-seropositive. The CDR3 runs from the conserved cysteine through the conserved F or W. D genes are given only for firm matches. Only part of the rows carry a size: once, few, many, or a class if the clone is expanded.

TRBD2,TRBJ2-7,TRBV7-2,-,CASSRTSGSYEQYF,TGTGCCAGCAGCCGGACTAGCGGGAGCTACGAGCAGTACTTC
TRBD1,TRBJ2-2,TRBV7-9,-,CASSSLRPGQLTNTGELFF,TGTGCCAGCAGCTCCTTACGACCGGGACAGCTAACGAACACCGGGGAGCTGTTTTTT
-,TRBJ2-7,TRBV28,-,CASSLGGNFRREQYF,TGTGCCAGCAGTTTGGGGGGAAATTTCCGTCGAGAGCAGTACTTC
TRBD2,TRBJ2-2,TRBV7-9,-,CSSSQGLAVDTGELFF,TGTTCCAGCAGCCAAGGACTAGCGGTCGACACCGGGGAGCTGTTTTTT
TRBD1,TRBJ2-2,TRBV9,once,CASSPRTGGTGELFF,TGTGCCAGCAGCCCCCGTACAGGGGGCACCGGGGAGCTGTTTTTT
TRBD2,TRBJ2-7,TRBV7-8,once,CASSSLAGTSYEQYF,TGTGCCAGCAGCTCCTTAGCGGGGACTTCCTACGAGCAGTACTTC
-,TRBJ1-1,TRBV29-1,-,CSVVAEGVTEAFF,TGCAGCGTTGTCGCGGAGGGCGTAACTGAAGCTTTCTTT
-,TRBJ2-1,TRBV7-3,-,CASSLKGSFRSYNEQFF,TGTGCCAGCAGCTTAAAGGGGTCATTTCGATCCTACAATGAGCAGTTCTTC
-,TRBJ2-7,TRBV5-1,-,CASRVWERGSEQYF,TGCGCCAGCAGGGTATGGGAGCGAGGCTCCGAGCAGTACTTC
-,TRBJ2-7,TRBV18,few,CASSPAGGNEQYF,TGTGCCAGCTCACCAGCCGGGGGTAACGAGCAGTACTTC
-,TRBJ2-3,TRBV4-3,-,CASSQGGVADTQYF,TGCGCCAGCAGCCAAGGGGGCGTTGCAGATACGCAGTATTTT
TRBD2,TRBJ2-7,TRBV6-7,few,CASSSTRTSGTMQTDYEQYF,TGTGCCAGCAGTTCCACCCGGACTAGCGGGACGATGCAGACCGACTACGAGCAGTACTTC
-,TRBJ2-3,TRBV5-1,once,CASSKAGTDTQYF,TGCGCCAGCAGTAAAGCGGGCACAGATACGCAGTATTTT
-,TRBJ2-7,TRBV4-1,-,CASSQEGGGLTRYEQYF,TGCGCCAGCAGCCAAGAAGGTGGAGGGCTAACCCGGTACGAGCAGTACTTC
-,TRBJ1-1,TRBV7-2,-,CASSSGPRGGGDTEAFF,TGTGCCAGCAGCTCTGGACCGAGGGGAGGGGGAGACACTGAAGCTTTCTTT
-,TRBJ2-7,TRBV4-3,-,CASSSYQGPSYEQYF,TGCGCCAGCAGCTCGTACCAGGGTCCTTCCTACGAGCAGTACTTC
TRBD1,TRBJ2-7,TRBV5-4,-,CASSLGQGSYEQYF,TGTGCCAGCAGCTTGGGACAGGGATCCTACGAGCAGTACTTC
-,TRBJ1-3,TRBV30,-,CAYQPLAGLKNTIYF,TGTGCCTACCAACCCTTGGCAGGGCTTAAGAACACCATATATTTT
TRBD1,TRBJ1-5,TRBV19,-,CASSMRQGNNQPQHF,TGTGCCAGTAGTATGAGACAGGGAAACAATCAGCCCCAGCATTTT
-,TRBJ2-7,TRBV7-8,once,CASSQSGSRPSYEQYF,TGTGCCAGCAGCCAAAGTGGGAGCCGCCCCTCCTACGAGCAGTACTTC
TRBD1,TRBJ2-7,TRBV19,-,CASSSGFGQDTYEQYF,TGTGCCAGTAGTAGCGGCTTTGGACAGGATACCTACGAGCAGTACTTC
-,TRBJ2-5,TRBV7-9,once,CSSSRTQETQYF,TGTTCCAGCAGTCGGACTCAAGAGACCCAGTACTTC
-,TRBJ1-5,TRBV27,-,CASSWSSEQPQHF,TGTGCCAGCAGTTGGTCCAGTGAACAGCCCCAGCATTTT